These T cell receptor beta chains were read from a single sample in a study of blood T cell repertoires in COVID-19. Sequenced by immunoSEQ multiplex PCR; TCRdb stores in-frame clones only, minus some. The sample has approximately 190,000 clones, 80% seen once; the top ten hold around 6.9%. The sequenced sample was peripheral blood. The receptors shown here come from a man in his sixties with acute or convalescent COVID-19. CDR3s include the opening cysteine and the closing phenylalanine or tryptophan. Each record gives: clone size, V gene, J gene, D gene, CDR3 protein, CDR3 DNA. The D gene is left open where the match is weak. The size field is filled for only some rows; it gives once, few, many or a size class.

abundance: -
v_gene: TRBV19
j_gene: TRBJ2-5
d_gene: -
CDR3aa: CASSPGAGETQYF
CDR3nt: TGTGCCAGTAGTCCTGGGGCGGGGGAGACCCAGTACTTC

abundance: -
v_gene: TRBV27
j_gene: TRBJ2-1
d_gene: TRBD1
CDR3aa: CASSLSPDRVYNEQFF
CDR3nt: TGTGCCAGCAGTTTATCCCCGGACAGGGTCTACAATGAGCAGTTCTTC

abundance: -
v_gene: TRBV3-1/TRBV3-2
j_gene: TRBJ2-2
d_gene: -
CDR3aa: CAGSHLGVGELFF
CDR3nt: TGTGCCGGCAGCCATTTAGGAGTCGGGGAGCTGTTTTTT

abundance: -
v_gene: TRBV28
j_gene: TRBJ2-7
d_gene: TRBD2
CDR3aa: CASRASGLAGEQYF
CDR3nt: TGTGCCAGCAGGGCCAGCGGACTAGCGGGTGAGCAGTACTTC

abundance: -
v_gene: TRBV15
j_gene: TRBJ1-1
d_gene: -
CDR3aa: CATREVEGGDTEAFF
CDR3nt: TGTGCCACCAGGGAGGTTGAAGGTGGGGACACTGAAGCTTTCTTT

abundance: -
v_gene: TRBV11-3
j_gene: TRBJ2-3
d_gene: -
CDR3aa: CASSSTRLATDTQYF
CDR3nt: TGTGCCAGCAGCTCGACCCGACTCGCCACAGATACGCAGTATTTT

abundance: once
v_gene: TRBV30
j_gene: TRBJ1-6
d_gene: -
CDR3aa: CAWSVHQGNSPLHF
CDR3nt: TGTGCCTGGAGTGTACATCAGGGTAATTCACCCCTCCACTTT

abundance: -
v_gene: TRBV25-1
j_gene: TRBJ1-1
d_gene: -
CDR3aa: CASSDRQAPWAFF
CDR3nt: TGTGCCAGCAGTGATCGACAGGCCCCATGGGCTTTCTTT

abundance: -
v_gene: TRBV7-2
j_gene: TRBJ2-7
d_gene: TRBD1
CDR3aa: CASSQTGQGSYEQYF
CDR3nt: TGTGCCAGCAGCCAAACGGGACAGGGCTCCTACGAGCAGTACTTC

abundance: few
v_gene: TRBV18
j_gene: TRBJ1-5
d_gene: -
CDR3aa: CASSPTAVTDQPQHF
CDR3nt: TGTGCCAGCTCACCGACAGCTGTGACCGATCAGCCCCAGCATTTT

abundance: few
v_gene: TRBV6-5
j_gene: TRBJ1-6
d_gene: -
CDR3aa: CASKVPGSGDSPLHF
CDR3nt: TGTGCCAGCAAGGTGCCCGGCAGTGGAGACTCACCCCTCCACTTT

abundance: -
v_gene: TRBV4-2
j_gene: TRBJ2-2
d_gene: TRBD2
CDR3aa: CASSQDRLLAGNTGELFF
CDR3nt: TGTGCCAGCAGCCAAGATAGGCTACTAGCGGGGAACACCGGGGAGCTGTTTTTT

abundance: -
v_gene: TRBV27
j_gene: TRBJ1-2
d_gene: -
CDR3aa: CASSLSPGQGNYGYTF
CDR3nt: TGTGCCAGCAGTTTATCCCCCGGACAAGGAAACTATGGCTACACCTTC

abundance: -
v_gene: TRBV4-1
j_gene: TRBJ2-3
d_gene: -
CDR3aa: CASSQESRGGLNSTDTQYF
CDR3nt: TGCGCCAGCAGCCAAGAATCAAGGGGGGGATTGAATAGCACAGATACGCAGTATTTT

abundance: -
v_gene: TRBV13
j_gene: TRBJ2-5
d_gene: TRBD2
CDR3aa: CASSPRSGGNQETQYF
CDR3nt: TGTGCCAGCAGCCCGCGTAGCGGGGGGAACCAAGAGACCCAGTACTTC

abundance: once
v_gene: TRBV6-4
j_gene: TRBJ1-2
d_gene: -
CDR3aa: CASSDVGGYGYTF
CDR3nt: TGTGCCAGCAGTGACGTCGGGGGCTATGGCTACACCTTC

abundance: -
v_gene: TRBV23-1
j_gene: TRBJ2-6
d_gene: -
CDR3aa: CASSQSFGQGSSGANVLTF
CDR3nt: TGCGCCAGCAGTCAATCTTTTGGTCAGGGGAGCTCTGGGGCCAACGTCCTGACTTTC

abundance: -
v_gene: TRBV9
j_gene: TRBJ1-2
d_gene: -
CDR3aa: CASSVEEDHPLPHGYTF
CDR3nt: TGTGCCAGCAGCGTAGAGGAGGATCACCCGCTTCCTCATGGCTACACCTTC

abundance: -
v_gene: TRBV7-9
j_gene: TRBJ2-5
d_gene: -
CDR3aa: CASSLAYGDNQETQYF
CDR3nt: TGTGCCAGCAGCTTAGCTTATGGGGACAACCAAGAGACCCAGTACTTC

abundance: -
v_gene: TRBV27
j_gene: TRBJ2-3
d_gene: -
CDR3aa: CASSPPVGSGTIHSTDTQYF
CDR3nt: TGTGCCAGCAGTCCCCCCGTCGGTAGCGGAACAATACATAGCACAGATACGCAGTATTTT

abundance: -
v_gene: TRBV19
j_gene: TRBJ1-1
d_gene: -
CDR3aa: CASRTTGLAFF
CDR3nt: TGTGCCAGTAGAACTACAGGGCTAGCTTTCTTT

abundance: -
v_gene: TRBV2
j_gene: TRBJ2-2
d_gene: TRBD2
CDR3aa: CASRSLAGRTGELFF
CDR3nt: TGTGCCAGCAGGTCACTAGCGGGAAGGACCGGGGAGCTGTTTTTT

abundance: -
v_gene: TRBV6-4
j_gene: TRBJ2-3
d_gene: TRBD1
CDR3aa: CASSDGTGADTQYF
CDR3nt: TGTGCCAGCAGTGACGGGACAGGGGCAGATACGCAGTATTTT

abundance: -
v_gene: TRBV6-4
j_gene: TRBJ2-1
d_gene: TRBD2
CDR3aa: CASSDSASGGYNEQFF
CDR3nt: TGTGCCAGCAGTGACTCGGCTAGCGGGGGGTACAATGAGCAGTTCTTC

abundance: -
v_gene: TRBV6-2/TRBV6-3
j_gene: TRBJ2-2
d_gene: TRBD2
CDR3aa: CASSYSGTTTGELFF
CDR3nt: TGTGCCAGCAGTTACTCCGGGACTACCACCGGGGAGCTGTTTTTT

abundance: -
v_gene: TRBV4-1
j_gene: TRBJ2-1
d_gene: -
CDR3aa: CASSLMGLNYNEQFF
CDR3nt: TGCGCCAGCAGCCTAATGGGACTGAATTACAATGAGCAGTTCTTC

abundance: -
v_gene: TRBV6-5
j_gene: TRBJ2-1
d_gene: -
CDR3aa: CASSAGLSYNEQFF
CDR3nt: TGTGCCAGCTCGGCGGGGCTATCCTACAATGAGCAGTTCTTC

abundance: once
v_gene: TRBV5-6
j_gene: TRBJ1-5
d_gene: -
CDR3aa: CASSLAPTNSGGPQHF
CDR3nt: TGTGCCAGCAGCTTGGCCCCTACTAATTCGGGAGGACCCCAGCATTTT

abundance: -
v_gene: TRBV30
j_gene: TRBJ2-7
d_gene: TRBD2
CDR3aa: CAWSPSGSLYEQYF
CDR3nt: TGTGCCTGGAGTCCTAGCGGGAGTTTATACGAGCAGTACTTC